The 11 T cell receptor beta chains listed next were all sequenced from one sample in a study of beta chain features in type 1 diabetes. Overall study findings and caveats: Shortening that was moderate but significant affected the TCRB CDR3s of Type 1 diabetes patients in all four CD4+ subsets.

Reverse transcription of all isolated RNA meant that expressed TCRB transcripts were sequenced. Data came from immunoSEQ multiplex PCR; TCRdb stores just in-frame clones and leaves some out. The data show about 160,000 clones, less than 9.5% seen once. Antigen specificity for these receptors is unknown. Material for sequencing was central memory CD4+ T cells from blood. Receptor source: a woman aged 40 to 50 with type 1 diabetes.

The sample holds a few counts of this clone. The rearrangement links TRBV29-1 to TRBJ1-1; 12 bases agree with TRBD1. The CDR3 extends over 13 amino acids. Germline CDR1 is SQVTM and CDR2 is ANQGSEA. The V and J ends lost 7 bases and 4 bases, in that order; junction bases with no gene match: 4. CDR3 sequence: CSAGTGGFTEAFF. Written as DNA, the CDR3 is TGCAGCGCCGGGACAGGGGGCTTCACTGAAGCTTTCTTT.

The V gene is TRBV18, the J gene TRBJ2-2; D might be TRBD1 (5 bases). The CDR3 loop spans 13 amino acids. The V end was cut by 3 bases, the J end by 7 bases, with 9 bases between. Germline values: CDR1 KGHSH, CDR2 LQKENI. The CDR3 sequence is CASSPGLYGELFF. The CDR3 DNA reads TGTGCCAGCTCACCGGGGCTCTACGGGGAGCTGTTTTTT.

Only a few counts were recorded for this clone. As DNA, the CDR3 is TGTGCCAGCAGCACCACAGGGGATGGCTACACCTTC. This gives the protein CASSTTGDGYTF. This rearrangement joins TRBV7-2 to TRBJ1-2, with 7 bases fitting TRBD1. The trim removed 5 bases at V and 6 bases at J, leaving 3 bases unmatched. The CDR3 is 12 residues long. The germline V gene encodes CDR1 SGHTA and CDR2 FQGNSA. Drawing the rest from reference TRBV7-2 and TRBJ1-2, the complete variable domain is GAGVSQSPSNKVTEKGKDVELRCDPISGHTALYWYRQSLGQGLEFLIYFQGNSAPDKSGLPSDRFSAERTGGSVSTLTIQRTQQEDSAVYLCASSTTGDGYTFGSGTRLTVV.

This chain joins TRBV10-3 and TRBJ2-7; the match to TRBD2 covers 8 bases. Germline V gene sequence: CDR1 ENHRY, CDR2 SYGVKD. CDR3 length: 13 amino acids. The V and J ends lost 9 bases and 6 bases, in that order; junction bases with no gene match: 10. In DNA, the CDR3 is TGTGCCATTGCGGTTAGCGGGGTGGGCGAGCAGTACTTC. This codes for CAIAVSGVGEQYF.

This clone has a count of ten or more. The rearrangement uses TRBV30 and TRBJ2-7; TRBD2 aligns across 15 bases. The germline gives CDR1 GTSNPN, CDR2 SVGIG (reference sequence). V shed 2 bases and J 5 bases; nucleotides not matched to a gene: 16. This CDR3 comprises 19 residues. The CDR3 here is CAWSPLPGTSGRRVDEQYF. CDR3 DNA sequence: TGTGCCTGGAGTCCCCTCCCCGGGACTAGCGGGAGGAGGGTTGACGAGCAGTACTTC.

At least ten counts were recorded for this clone. This chain links TRBV27 with TRBJ2-1; D gene unclear. V was cut by 5 bases and J by 9 bases, with 11 bases left in between. This CDR3 spans 12 amino acids. Germline V gives CDR1 MNHEY, CDR2 SMNVEV (reference sequence). The CDR3 region has the DNA TGTGCCAGCAGTATCACTACGGGTGAGCAGTTCTTC. The encoded protein is CASSITTGEQFF.

V usage is TRBV5-1 and J usage is TRBJ2-3, with TRBD1 matching over 7 bases. The CDR3 is 15 residues long. V lost 2 bases and J lost 5; bases outside the gene matches: 8. CDR1 is SGHRS and CDR2 is YFSETQ in the germline V gene. In DNA, the CDR3 is TGCGCCAGCAGCTTTGGGCGGACAGGAGGAGATACGCAGTATTTT. This encodes CASSFGRTGGDTQYF.

The chain has TRBV7-8 and TRBJ2-7; D ambiguous. V dropped 5 bases and J dropped 7 bases, with 12 bases sitting between them. Per the germline V gene, CDR1 is SGHVS and CDR2 is FQNEAQ. CDR3 length: 12 residues. CDR3 sequence (DNA): TGTGCCAGCAGCCCAGGTGGCCGAGAGCAGTACTTC. It is translated as CASSPGGREQYF. Drawing the rest from reference TRBV7-8 and TRBJ2-7, the complete variable domain is GAGVSQSPRYKVAKRGQDVALRCDPISGHVSLFWYQQALGQGPEFLTYFQNEAQLDKSGLPSDRFFAERPEGSVSTLKIQRTQQEDSAVYLCASSPGGREQYFGPGTRLTVT.

The chain recombines TRBV10-3 with TRBJ1-2, with D possibly being TRBD1 (5 bases). Between the trimmed V and J ends, which lost 10 bases and 8 bases, there was a span of 11 bases. In germline, CDR1 is ENHRY, CDR2 SYGVKD. CDR3 length: 10 amino acids. The CDR3 DNA is TGTGCCAGTAGACAGAAAGGCTACACCTTC. Its translation is CASRQKGYTF.

This clone was found a few times. The chain has TRBV29-1 and TRBJ2-5, with no clear D. Germline loops: CDR1 SQVTM, CDR2 ANQGSEA. V was cut by 6 bases and J by 1 base, with 12 bases left in between. CDR3 length: 13 residues. CDR3 DNA sequence: TGCAGCGTGGCTGGCCAGGTCCAAGAGACCCAGTACTTC. Residues: CSVAGQVQETQYF.

V and J are TRBV18 and TRBJ1-2; D is possibly TRBD1 (5 bases). V lost 6 bases to trimming and J lost 0 bases, with 14 bases between them. This CDR3 comprises 15 residues. CDR1 KGHSH and CDR2 LQKENI come from the germline V gene. The DNA for the CDR3 is TGTGCCAGCTCGCCAACAGGAGATGCTAACTATGGCTACACCTTC. Protein sequence: CASSPTGDANYGYTF.